These 9 T cell receptor beta chains share one sample of origin, sequenced in a study of shared clonotypes between healthy human individuals. Here immunoSEQ multiplex PCR was the method, and the copy in TCRdb shows in-frame clones only, minus some. Of some 96,000 clones in the sample, around 43% were seen once. The sample comprised PBMCs. All receptors derive from a woman in her 40s in good health. Some clones in this sample may be carry-over from other donors' samples.

The sample holds many counts of this clone. The chain employs TRBV2 and TRBJ1-5, with TRBD1 matching 7 bases. In germline, CDR1 is SNHLY, CDR2 FYNNEI. The length of the CDR3 is 15 residues. V trimming: 4 bases; J trimming: 6 bases; junction bases outside the gene matches: 9. Written as DNA, the CDR3 is TGTGCCAGCAGTGGGGACGGAGGGGGCCTTCAGCCCCAGCATTTT. Translated, it gives CASSGDGGGLQPQHF.

This clone was picked up a small number of times. This may be a read error: a much more frequent sequence differs by one nucleotide. The chain employs TRBV12-2 and TRBJ2-7; TRBD2 is the table's D call and was not checked against the DNA. TRBV12-2 is an annotated pseudogene. The CDR3 is 14 residues long. The CDR3 region has the DNA TGTGCAAGTCGCTCAGAAGCGCCCTCCTACGAGCAGTACTTC. Translation gives CASRSEAPSYEQYF.

The chain couples TRBV13 to TRBJ2-3, with D uncertain. The CDR3 length is 18 residues. Germline V lookup: CDR1 PRHDT, CDR2 FYEKMQ (reference sequence). The germline V and J ends were trimmed by 3 bases and 0 bases, with 19 bases remaining between them. CDR3 in amino acids: CASSFAAGSLRSTDTQYF. DNA of the CDR3: TGTGCCAGCAGCTTCGCGGCCGGTTCCCTCCGTAGCACAGATACGCAGTATTTT.

The chain is built from TRBV18 and TRBJ1-5; D unresolved. The CDR3 contains 16 residues. Trimming left V 3 bases short and J 0 bases short, with 12 bases between. Germline CDR1 and CDR2: KGHSH and LQKENI. CDR3 DNA sequence: TGTGCCAGCTCACCTACAGATCTCTATAGCAATCAGCCCCAGCATTTT. Translated, it gives CASSPTDLYSNQPQHF.

In its sample, this clone was seen a few times. The rearrangement uses TRBV29-1 and TRBJ2-7; 13 bases align to TRBD2. CDR3 length equals 13 residues. CDR1 is SQVTM, CDR2 ANQGSEA, per germline. Trimming cost V 5 bases and J 6 bases; bases outside gene matches: 4. The CDR3: CSVWTSGSGEQYF. CDR3 coding DNA: TGCAGCGTTTGGACTAGCGGGAGTGGCGAGCAGTACTTC.

The chain joins TRBV5-3 to TRBJ1-2; a weak D match, TRBD1 (6 bases). TRBV5-3 qualifies as an ORF whose function is uncertain. The CDR3 totals 10 residues. V was cut by 6 bases and J by 8 bases, with 8 bases left in between. This chain's CDR3 is CARIGGGYTF. As DNA, the CDR3 is TGTGCCAGAATAGGGGGAGGCTACACCTTC.

This chain joins TRBV27 and TRBJ2-5; 9 positions agree with TRBD1. Per the germline V gene, CDR1 is MNHEY and CDR2 is SMNVEV (reference sequence). The ends lost 5 bases at V and 6 bases at J; junction bases unmatched: 10. This CDR3 spans 15 amino acids. CDR3 DNA sequence: TGTGCCAGCAGTCCCTCGACAGGGGGGCTGCAGACCCAGTACTTC. Protein: CASSPSTGGLQTQYF.

The chain is built from TRBV27 and TRBJ2-5; no clear D gene. The DNA end lines up better with TRBJ2-7; the J call may be wrong. Germline CDR1 reads MNHEY; CDR2 reads SMNVEV (reference sequence). The CDR3 is made up of 14 amino acids. The CDR3 region is CASSFALGDYEQYF. Here the CDR3 DNA reads TGTGCCAGCAGTTTCGCCTTGGGCGACTACGAGCAGTACTTC.

The rearrangement joins TRBV19 to TRBJ2-7; D remains ambiguous. Per the germline V gene, CDR1 is LNHDA and CDR2 is SQIVND (reference sequence). V was shortened by 0 bases and J by 6 bases, with 9 bases between the two germline ends. The CDR3 is made up of 13 amino acids. CDR3 in DNA: TGTGCCAGTAGTATAGATCGCGCTACCGAGCAGTACTTC. It translates to CASSIDRATEQYF.